This TCR beta chain was profiled in a study of T cell clusters in autoimmune cytopenias. Study results and caveats: Primary autoimmune cytopenia patients seemingly lacked the physiological T cell clusters found in healthy donors. TRB repertoire shifts in secondary cytopenia and chronic lymphocytic leukemia mostly reflected lymphoma, not autoimmunity.

Some 34,000 genome equivalents of blood DNA were amplified for TRB. As regards this clonotype: Its specificity is unknown.

The CDR3 consists of 15 residues. Germline CDR1 and CDR2: SNHLY and FYNNEI. TRB was amplified by touch-down multiplex PCR, primer pools A and B combined. From its re-call of the multiplex PCR reads, TCRdb lists each CDR3 protein once, without DNA. Its listing shows 7,700 or so distinct CDR3 sequences. The V gene is TRBV2, the J gene TRBJ2-7; TCRdb's D call, TRBD2, is unchecked because there is no DNA. This TCR derives from a human donor with an autoimmune cytopenia or autoimmune hepatitis (not recorded which). The sample consisted of peripheral blood. The CDR3 is CASATSGALAYEQYF.